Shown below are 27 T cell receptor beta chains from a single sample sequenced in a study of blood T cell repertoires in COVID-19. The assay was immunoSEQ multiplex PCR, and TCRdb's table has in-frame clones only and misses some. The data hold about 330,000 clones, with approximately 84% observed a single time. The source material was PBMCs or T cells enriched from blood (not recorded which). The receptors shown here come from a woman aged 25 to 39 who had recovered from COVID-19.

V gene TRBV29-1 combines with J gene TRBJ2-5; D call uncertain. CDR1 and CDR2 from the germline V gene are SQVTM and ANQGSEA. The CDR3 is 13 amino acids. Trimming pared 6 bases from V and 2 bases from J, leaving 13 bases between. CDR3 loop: CSVEVGTQETQYF. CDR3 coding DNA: TGCAGCGTCGAGGTAGGAACACAAGAGACCCAGTACTTC.

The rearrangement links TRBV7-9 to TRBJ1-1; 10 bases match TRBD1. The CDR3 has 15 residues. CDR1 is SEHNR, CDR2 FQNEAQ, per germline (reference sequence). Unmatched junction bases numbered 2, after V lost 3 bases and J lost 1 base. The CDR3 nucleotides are TGTGCCAGCAGCTTTCGGACAGGGGGGAACACTGAAGCTTTCTTT. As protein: CASSFRTGGNTEAFF. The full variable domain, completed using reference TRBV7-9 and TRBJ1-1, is DTGVSQNPRHKITKRGQNVTFRCDPISEHNRLYWYRQTLGQGPEFLTYFQNEAQLEKSRLLSDRFSAERPKGSFSTLEIQRTEQGDSAMYLCASSFRTGGNTEAFFGQGTRLTVV.

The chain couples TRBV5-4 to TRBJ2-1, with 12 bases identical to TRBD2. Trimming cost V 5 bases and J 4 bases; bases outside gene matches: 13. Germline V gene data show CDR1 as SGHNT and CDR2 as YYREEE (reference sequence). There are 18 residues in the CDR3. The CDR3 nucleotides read TGTGCCAGCAGATTCGGGACTAGCGGGCCCGGCAATTACAATGAGCAGTTCTTC. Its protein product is CASRFGTSGPGNYNEQFF.

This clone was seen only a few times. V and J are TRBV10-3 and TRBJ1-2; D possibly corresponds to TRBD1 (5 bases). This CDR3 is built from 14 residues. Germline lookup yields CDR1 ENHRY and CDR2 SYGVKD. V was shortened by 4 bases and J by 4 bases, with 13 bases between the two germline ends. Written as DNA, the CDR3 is TGTGCCATCAGTGCCCCTGGGGGGTCCTATGGCTACACCTTC. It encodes CAISAPGGSYGYTF.

The CDR3 is CASSVALSNSPLHF. The CDR3 DNA follows: TGTGCCAGCAGCGTAGCCCTCTCTAATTCACCCCTCCACTTT. This chain joins TRBV9 and TRBJ1-6; D gene uncertain. Germline V gene sequence: CDR1 SGDLS, CDR2 YYNGEE. Trimming took 0 bases from V and 6 from J, leaving 7 bases between them. This CDR3 spans 14 amino acids.

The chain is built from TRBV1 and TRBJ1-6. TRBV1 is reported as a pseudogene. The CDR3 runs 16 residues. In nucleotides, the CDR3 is TGCACCAGCAGCCAAGCGATGAGCTCCTATAATTCACCCCTCCACTTT. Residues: CTSSQAMSSYNSPLHF.

The CDR3 reads CASSFPRTGVDNYGYTF. The CDR3 DNA reads as TGTGCCAGCAGCTTCCCCAGGACAGGGGTCGACAACTATGGCTACACCTTC. The rearrangement joins TRBV5-4 to TRBJ1-2, with 9 nucleotides matching TRBD1. The V gene end was trimmed by 2 bases and the J gene end by 2 bases; junction bases not matched to a gene: 10. The germline V gene encodes CDR1 SGHNT and CDR2 YYREEE (reference sequence). CDR3 length equals 17 residues.

The CDR3 is CASRDGIYSNQPQHF. The CDR3 DNA is TGTGCCAGCAGGGACGGGATTTATAGCAATCAGCCCCAGCATTTT. This chain uses TRBV6-6 with TRBJ1-5; D is uncertain. The V end lost 6 bases, the J end lost 0 bases, and 12 bases lay between the germline ends. The length of the CDR3 is 15 residues. Germline CDR1 is MNHNY and CDR2 is SVGAGI (reference sequence).

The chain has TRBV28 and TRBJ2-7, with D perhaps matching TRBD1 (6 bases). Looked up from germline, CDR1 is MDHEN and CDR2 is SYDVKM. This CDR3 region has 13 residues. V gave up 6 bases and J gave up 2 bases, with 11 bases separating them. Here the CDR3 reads CASRRTAPYEQYF. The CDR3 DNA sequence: TGTGCCAGCAGGCGGACAGCACCCTACGAGCAGTACTTC.

CDR3 nucleotide sequence: TGTGCCAGCAGCTTGGAGGACAGGTCCTACACCTTC. Amino acids: CASSLEDRSYTF. The chain links TRBV7-9 to TRBJ1-2, with 7 bases aligning to TRBD1. The CDR3 is 12 residues long. CDR1 and CDR2 from the germline V gene are SEHNR and FQNEAQ (reference sequence). The ends lost 3 bases at V and 10 bases at J; junction bases unmatched: 5.

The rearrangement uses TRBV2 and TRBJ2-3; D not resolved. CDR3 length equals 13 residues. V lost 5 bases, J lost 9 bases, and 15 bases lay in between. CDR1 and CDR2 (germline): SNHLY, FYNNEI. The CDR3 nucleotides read TGTGCCAGCAGTCAGAGCGCCGAAGAAACGCAGTATTTT. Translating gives CASSQSAEETQYF. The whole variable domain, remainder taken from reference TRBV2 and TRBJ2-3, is EPEVTQTPSHQVTQMGQEVILRCVPISNHLYFYWYRQILGQKVEFLVSFYNNEISEKSEIFDDQFSVERPDGSNFTLKIRSTKLEDSAMYFCASSQSAEETQYFGPGTRLTVL.

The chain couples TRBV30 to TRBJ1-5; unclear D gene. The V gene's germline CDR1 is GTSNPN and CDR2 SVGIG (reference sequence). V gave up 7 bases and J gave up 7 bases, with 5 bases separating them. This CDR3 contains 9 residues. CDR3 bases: TGTGCCTTACACCAGCCCCAGCATTTT. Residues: CALHQPQHF.

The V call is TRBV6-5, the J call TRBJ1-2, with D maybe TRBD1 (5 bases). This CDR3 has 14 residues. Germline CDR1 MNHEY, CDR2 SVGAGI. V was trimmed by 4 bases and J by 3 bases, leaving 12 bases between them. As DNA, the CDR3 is TGTGCCAGCAGTTCATCCACGGGGGACTATGGCTACACCTTC. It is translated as CASSSSTGDYGYTF.

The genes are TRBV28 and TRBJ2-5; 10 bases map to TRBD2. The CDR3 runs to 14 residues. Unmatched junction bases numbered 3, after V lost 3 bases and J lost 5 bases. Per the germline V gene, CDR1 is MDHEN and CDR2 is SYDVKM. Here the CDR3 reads CASSFSGGRETQYF. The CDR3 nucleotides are TGTGCCAGCAGTTTTAGCGGGGGGCGGGAGACCCAGTACTTC.

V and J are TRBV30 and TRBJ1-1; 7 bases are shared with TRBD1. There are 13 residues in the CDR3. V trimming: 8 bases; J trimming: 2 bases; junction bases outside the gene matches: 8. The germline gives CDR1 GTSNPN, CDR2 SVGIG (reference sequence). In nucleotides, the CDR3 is TGTGCCGGGGGAGGGGGCGGTAACACTGAAGCTTTCTTT. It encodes CAGGGGGNTEAFF.

CDR3 DNA sequence: TGTGCCAGCAGTGATTTCACAGGGGAAATCAATCAGCCCCAGCATTTT. Translation: CASSDFTGEINQPQHF. This chain connects TRBV2 to TRBJ1-5; 7 bases are a match to TRBD1. The CDR3 spans 16 residues. The junction had 8 bases not matched to a gene; V was cut back by 3 bases and J by 3 bases. Germline V lookup: CDR1 SNHLY, CDR2 FYNNEI.

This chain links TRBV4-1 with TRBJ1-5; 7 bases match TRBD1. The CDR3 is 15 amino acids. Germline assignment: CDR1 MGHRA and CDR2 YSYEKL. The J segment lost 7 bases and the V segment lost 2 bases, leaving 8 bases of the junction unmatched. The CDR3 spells CASSQFDRAEQPQHF. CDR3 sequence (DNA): TGCGCCAGCAGCCAATTTGACAGGGCCGAGCAGCCCCAGCATTTT.

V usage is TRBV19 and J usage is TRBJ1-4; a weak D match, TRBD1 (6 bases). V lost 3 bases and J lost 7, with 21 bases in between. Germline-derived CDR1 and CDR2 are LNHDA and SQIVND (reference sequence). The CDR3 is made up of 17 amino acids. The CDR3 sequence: CASSMRGATVPREKLFF. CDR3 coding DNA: TGTGCCAGTAGTATGCGGGGGGCCACCGTTCCCCGTGAAAAACTGTTTTTT.

The CDR3 loop reads CASSLMGQLNSPLHF. CDR3 nucleotide sequence: TGTGCCAGCAGCCTCATGGGACAACTTAATTCACCCCTCCACTTT. This chain joins TRBV7-8 and TRBJ1-6, with D perhaps matching TRBD1 (6 bases). Between the trimmed V and J ends, which lost 5 bases and 6 bases, there was a span of 14 bases. The CDR3 runs to 15 residues. Germline V CDR1 and CDR2: SGHVS, FQNEAQ.

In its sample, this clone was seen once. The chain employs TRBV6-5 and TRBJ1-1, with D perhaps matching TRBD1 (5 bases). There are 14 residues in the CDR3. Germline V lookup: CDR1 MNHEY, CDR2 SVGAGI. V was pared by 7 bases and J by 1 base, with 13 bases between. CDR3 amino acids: CASNKGRGNTEAFF. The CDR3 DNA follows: TGTGCCAGCAACAAGGGGAGGGGGAACACTGAAGCTTTCTTT.

The DNA of the CDR3 is TGTGCCAGCAGTTTAAACAGGGGCGACGAGCAGTACTTC. Its protein product is CASSLNRGDEQYF. This chain connects TRBV28 to TRBJ2-7; 7 bases align to TRBD1. The junction had 3 bases not matched to a gene; V was cut back by 2 bases and J by 5 bases. The CDR3 runs to 13 residues. Germline values: CDR1 MDHEN, CDR2 SYDVKM.

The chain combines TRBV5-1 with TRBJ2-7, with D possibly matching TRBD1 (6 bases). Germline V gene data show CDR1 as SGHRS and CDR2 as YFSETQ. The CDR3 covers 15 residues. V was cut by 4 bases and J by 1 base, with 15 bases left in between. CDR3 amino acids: CASSPSGGPSYEQYF. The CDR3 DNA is TGCGCCAGCAGCCCGAGTGGGGGCCCGTCCTACGAGCAGTACTTC.

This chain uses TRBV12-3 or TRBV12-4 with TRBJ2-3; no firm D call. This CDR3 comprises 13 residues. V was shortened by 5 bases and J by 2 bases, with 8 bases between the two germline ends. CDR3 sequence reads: CASSGDSTDTQYF. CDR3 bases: TGTGCCAGCAGTGGCGACTCCACAGATACGCAGTATTTT.

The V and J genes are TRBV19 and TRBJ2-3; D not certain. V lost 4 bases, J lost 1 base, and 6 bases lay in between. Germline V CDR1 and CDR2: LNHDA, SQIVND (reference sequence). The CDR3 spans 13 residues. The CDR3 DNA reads TGTGCCAGTAGTACTGGAGGCACAGATACGCAGTATTTT. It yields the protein CASSTGGTDTQYF.

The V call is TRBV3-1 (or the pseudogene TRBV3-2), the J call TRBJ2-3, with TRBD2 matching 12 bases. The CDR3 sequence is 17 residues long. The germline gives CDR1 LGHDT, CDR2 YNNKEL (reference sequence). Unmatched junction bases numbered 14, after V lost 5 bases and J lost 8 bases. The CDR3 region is CASSKRTSGVEQGTQYF. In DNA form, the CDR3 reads TGTGCCAGCAGCAAAAGGACTAGCGGGGTCGAGCAGGGTACGCAGTATTTT.

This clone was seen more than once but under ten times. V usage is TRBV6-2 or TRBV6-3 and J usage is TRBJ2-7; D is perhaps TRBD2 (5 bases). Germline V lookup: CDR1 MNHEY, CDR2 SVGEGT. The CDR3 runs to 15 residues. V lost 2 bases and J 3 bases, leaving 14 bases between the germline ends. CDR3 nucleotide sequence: TGTGCCAGCAGTTACCTTTTAGGACTGCGCTACGAGCAGTACTTC. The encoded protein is CASSYLLGLRYEQYF.

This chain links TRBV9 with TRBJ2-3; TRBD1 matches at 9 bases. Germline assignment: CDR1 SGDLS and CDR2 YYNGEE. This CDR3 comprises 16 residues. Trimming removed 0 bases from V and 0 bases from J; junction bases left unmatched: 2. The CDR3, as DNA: TGTGCCAGCAGCGTAGGGGACAGGGATAGCACAGATACGCAGTATTTT. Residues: CASSVGDRDSTDTQYF.